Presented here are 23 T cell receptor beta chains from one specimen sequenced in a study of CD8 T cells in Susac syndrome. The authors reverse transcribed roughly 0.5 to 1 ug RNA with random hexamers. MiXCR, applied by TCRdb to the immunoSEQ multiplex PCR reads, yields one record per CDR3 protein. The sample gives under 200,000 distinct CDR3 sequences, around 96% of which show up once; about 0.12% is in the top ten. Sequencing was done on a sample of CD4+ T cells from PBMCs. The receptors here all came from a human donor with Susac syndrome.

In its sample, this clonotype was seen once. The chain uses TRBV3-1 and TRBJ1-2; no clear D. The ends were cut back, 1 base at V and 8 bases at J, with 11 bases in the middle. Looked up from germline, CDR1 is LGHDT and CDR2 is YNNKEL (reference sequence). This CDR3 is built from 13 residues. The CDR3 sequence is CASSQGGFEGYTF. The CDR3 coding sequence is TGTGCCAGCAGCCAAGGCGGTTTCGAAGGCTACACCTTC.

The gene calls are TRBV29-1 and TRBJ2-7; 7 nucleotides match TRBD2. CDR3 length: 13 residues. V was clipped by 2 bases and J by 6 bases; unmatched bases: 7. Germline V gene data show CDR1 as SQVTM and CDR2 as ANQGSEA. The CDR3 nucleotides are TGCAGCGTTGAACTCGCGGGAGCTCTCGAGCAGTACTTC. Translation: CSVELAGALEQYF.

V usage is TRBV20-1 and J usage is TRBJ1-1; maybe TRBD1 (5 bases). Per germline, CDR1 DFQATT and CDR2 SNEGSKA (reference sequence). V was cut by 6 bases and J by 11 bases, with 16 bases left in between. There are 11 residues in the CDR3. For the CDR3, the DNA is TGCAGTGCCGCAGAACCGGGGCTGGCTTTCTTT. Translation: CSAAEPGLAFF.

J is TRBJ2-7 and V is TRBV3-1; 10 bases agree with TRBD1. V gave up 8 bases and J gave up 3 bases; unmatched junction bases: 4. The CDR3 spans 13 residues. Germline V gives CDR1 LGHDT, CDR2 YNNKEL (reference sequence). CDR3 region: CASRRTGGYEQYF. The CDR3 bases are TGTGCCAGCCGACGGACAGGGGGCTACGAGCAGTACTTC.

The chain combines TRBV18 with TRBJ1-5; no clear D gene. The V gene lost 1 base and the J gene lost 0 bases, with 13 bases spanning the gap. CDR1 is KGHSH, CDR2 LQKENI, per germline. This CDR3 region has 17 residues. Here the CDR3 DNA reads TGTGCCAGCTCACCACTGAGTATCCTAGATAGCAATCAGCCCCAGCATTTT. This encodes CASSPLSILDSNQPQHF.

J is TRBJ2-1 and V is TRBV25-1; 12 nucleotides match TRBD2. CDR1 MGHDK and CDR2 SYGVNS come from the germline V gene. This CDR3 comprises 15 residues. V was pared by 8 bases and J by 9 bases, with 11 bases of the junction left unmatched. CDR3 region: CASGILAGGPGEQFF. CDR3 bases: TGTGCCAGCGGAATCCTAGCGGGAGGGCCGGGTGAGCAGTTCTTC.

The CDR3 bases are TGCAGCGTGGGGGACGGACTACCCTACGAGCAGTACTTC. Its translation: CSVGDGLPYEQYF. This chain connects TRBV29-1 to TRBJ2-7; TRBD2 might be the D (6 bases). The CDR3 is made up of 13 amino acids. Germline CDR1 is SQVTM and CDR2 is ANQGSEA. V lost 6 bases, J lost 2 bases, and 14 bases lay in between.

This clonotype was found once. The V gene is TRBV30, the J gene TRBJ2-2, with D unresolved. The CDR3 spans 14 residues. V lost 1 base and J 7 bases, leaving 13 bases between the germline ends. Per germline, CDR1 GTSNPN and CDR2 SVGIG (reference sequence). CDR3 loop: CAWSGPETRGELFF. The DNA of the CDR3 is TGTGCCTGGAGTGGACCCGAGACCCGCGGGGAGCTGTTTTTT.

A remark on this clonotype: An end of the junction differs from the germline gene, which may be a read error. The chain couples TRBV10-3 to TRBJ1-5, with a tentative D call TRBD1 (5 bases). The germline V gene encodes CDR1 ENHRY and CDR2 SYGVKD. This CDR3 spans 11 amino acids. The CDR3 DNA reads TGTGCCATCATGAACCGGAGCAGGGTAATGTTT. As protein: CAIMNRSRVMF.

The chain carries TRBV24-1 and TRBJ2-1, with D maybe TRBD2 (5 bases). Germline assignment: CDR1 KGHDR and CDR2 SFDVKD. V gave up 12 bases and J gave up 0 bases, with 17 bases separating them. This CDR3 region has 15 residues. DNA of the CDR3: TGTGCCCCCTCACGCCGCGGGCCCTCCTACAATGAGCAGTTCTTC. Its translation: CAPSRRGPSYNEQFF.

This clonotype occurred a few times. The CDR3 DNA follows: TGTGCCAGCAGGAGGGAAGCGGGGGCAGATACGCAGTATTTT. Its translation: CASRREAGADTQYF. The chain couples TRBV7-2 to TRBJ2-3, with TRBD2 matching over 8 bases. In germline, CDR1 is SGHTA, CDR2 FQGNSA. Germline trimming cut 6 bases from V and 4 bases from J; bases unmatched to any gene: 6. The CDR3 runs to 14 residues.

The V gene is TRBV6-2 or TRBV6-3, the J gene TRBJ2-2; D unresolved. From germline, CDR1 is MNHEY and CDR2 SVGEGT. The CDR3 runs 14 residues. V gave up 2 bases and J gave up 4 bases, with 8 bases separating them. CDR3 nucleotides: TGTGCCAGCAGTTACGGAACGGGCACCGGGGAGCTGTTTTTT. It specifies CASSYGTGTGELFF.

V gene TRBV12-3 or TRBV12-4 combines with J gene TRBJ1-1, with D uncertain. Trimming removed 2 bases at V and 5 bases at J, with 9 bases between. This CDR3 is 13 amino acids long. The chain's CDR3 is CASSLQAETEAFF. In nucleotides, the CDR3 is TGTGCCAGCAGTTTACAGGCAGAGACTGAAGCTTTCTTT.

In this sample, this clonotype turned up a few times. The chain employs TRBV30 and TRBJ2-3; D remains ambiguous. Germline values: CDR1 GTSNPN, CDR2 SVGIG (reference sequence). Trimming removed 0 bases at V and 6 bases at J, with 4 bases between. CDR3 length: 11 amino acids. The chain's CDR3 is CAWSVGDTQYF. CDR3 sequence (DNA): TGTGCCTGGAGTGTGGGGGATACGCAGTATTTT.

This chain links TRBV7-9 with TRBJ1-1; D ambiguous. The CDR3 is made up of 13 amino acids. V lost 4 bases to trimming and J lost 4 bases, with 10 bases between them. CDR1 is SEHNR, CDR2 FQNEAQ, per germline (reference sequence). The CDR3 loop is CASSSTTATEAFF. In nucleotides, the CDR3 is TGTGCCAGCAGCTCCACAACCGCCACTGAAGCTTTCTTT.

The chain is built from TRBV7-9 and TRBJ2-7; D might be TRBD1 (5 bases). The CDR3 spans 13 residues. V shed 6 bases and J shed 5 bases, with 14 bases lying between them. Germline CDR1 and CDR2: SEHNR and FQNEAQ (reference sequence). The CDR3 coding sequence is TGTGCCAGCAGTTGGGGCAATGGGAACGAGCAGTACGTC. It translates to CASSWGNGNEQYV.

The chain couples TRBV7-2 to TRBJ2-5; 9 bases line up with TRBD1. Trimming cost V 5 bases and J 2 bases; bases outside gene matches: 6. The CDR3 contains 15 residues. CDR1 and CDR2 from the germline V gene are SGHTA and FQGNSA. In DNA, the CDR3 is TGTGCCAGCAGCCTGGGACAGGGATCACAAGAGACCCAGTACTTC. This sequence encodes CASSLGQGSQETQYF.

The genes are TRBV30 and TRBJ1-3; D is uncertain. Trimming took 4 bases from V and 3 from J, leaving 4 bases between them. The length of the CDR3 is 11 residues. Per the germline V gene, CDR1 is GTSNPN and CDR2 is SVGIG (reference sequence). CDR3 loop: CAWKVGNTIYF. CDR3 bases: TGTGCCTGGAAAGTTGGAAACACCATATATTTT.

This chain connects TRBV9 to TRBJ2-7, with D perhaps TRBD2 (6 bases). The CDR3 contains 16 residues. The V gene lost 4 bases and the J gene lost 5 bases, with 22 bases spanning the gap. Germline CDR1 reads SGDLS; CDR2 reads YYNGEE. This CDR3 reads CASSPTPSDSGHEQYF. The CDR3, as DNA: TGTGCCAGCAGCCCGACCCCTAGCGACTCGGGCCACGAGCAGTACTTC.

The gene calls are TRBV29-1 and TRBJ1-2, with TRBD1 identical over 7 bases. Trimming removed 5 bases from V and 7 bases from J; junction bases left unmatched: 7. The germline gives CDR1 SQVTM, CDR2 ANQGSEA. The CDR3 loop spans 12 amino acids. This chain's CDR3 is CSVLDRSGGYTF. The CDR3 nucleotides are TGCAGCGTTTTGGACAGGTCTGGTGGCTACACCTTC.

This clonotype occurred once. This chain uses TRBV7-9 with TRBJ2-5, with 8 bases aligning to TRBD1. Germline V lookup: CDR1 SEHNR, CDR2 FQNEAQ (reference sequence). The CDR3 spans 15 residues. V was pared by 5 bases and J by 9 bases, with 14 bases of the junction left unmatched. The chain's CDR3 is CASSPGTGLGSAQYF. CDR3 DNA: TGTGCCAGCAGCCCCGGGACAGGCCTCGGGTCGGCCCAGTACTTC.

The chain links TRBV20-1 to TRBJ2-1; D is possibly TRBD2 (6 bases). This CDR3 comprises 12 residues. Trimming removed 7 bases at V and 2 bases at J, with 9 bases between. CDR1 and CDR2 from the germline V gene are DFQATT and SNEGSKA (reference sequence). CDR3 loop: CSGTGAYNEQFF. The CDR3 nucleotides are TGCAGTGGTACGGGGGCCTACAATGAGCAGTTCTTC.

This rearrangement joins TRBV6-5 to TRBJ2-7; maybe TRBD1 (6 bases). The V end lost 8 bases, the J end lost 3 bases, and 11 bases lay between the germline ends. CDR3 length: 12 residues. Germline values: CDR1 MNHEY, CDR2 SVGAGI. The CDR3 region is CASRRQDYEQYF. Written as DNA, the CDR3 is TGTGCCAGCCGCCGACAGGACTACGAGCAGTACTTC.